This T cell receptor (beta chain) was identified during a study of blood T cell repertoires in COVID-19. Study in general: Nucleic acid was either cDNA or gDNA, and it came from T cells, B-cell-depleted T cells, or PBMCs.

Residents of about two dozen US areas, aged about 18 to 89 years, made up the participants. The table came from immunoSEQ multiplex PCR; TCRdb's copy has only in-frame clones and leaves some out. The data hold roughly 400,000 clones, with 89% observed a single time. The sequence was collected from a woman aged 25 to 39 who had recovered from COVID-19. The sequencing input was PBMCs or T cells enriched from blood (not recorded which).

The CDR3 here is CASSLSPFLPGTGPLSNQPQHF. As DNA, the CDR3 is TGTGCCAGCAGTTTATCCCCATTTTTACCCGGGACAGGTCCCCTTAGCAATCAGCCCCAGCATTTT. This rearrangement joins TRBV28 to TRBJ1-5; 8 bases are a match to TRBD1. The CDR3 has 22 residues. Looked up from germline, CDR1 is MDHEN and CDR2 is SYDVKM. The V gene end was trimmed by 1 base and the J gene end by 0 bases; junction bases not matched to a gene: 20.